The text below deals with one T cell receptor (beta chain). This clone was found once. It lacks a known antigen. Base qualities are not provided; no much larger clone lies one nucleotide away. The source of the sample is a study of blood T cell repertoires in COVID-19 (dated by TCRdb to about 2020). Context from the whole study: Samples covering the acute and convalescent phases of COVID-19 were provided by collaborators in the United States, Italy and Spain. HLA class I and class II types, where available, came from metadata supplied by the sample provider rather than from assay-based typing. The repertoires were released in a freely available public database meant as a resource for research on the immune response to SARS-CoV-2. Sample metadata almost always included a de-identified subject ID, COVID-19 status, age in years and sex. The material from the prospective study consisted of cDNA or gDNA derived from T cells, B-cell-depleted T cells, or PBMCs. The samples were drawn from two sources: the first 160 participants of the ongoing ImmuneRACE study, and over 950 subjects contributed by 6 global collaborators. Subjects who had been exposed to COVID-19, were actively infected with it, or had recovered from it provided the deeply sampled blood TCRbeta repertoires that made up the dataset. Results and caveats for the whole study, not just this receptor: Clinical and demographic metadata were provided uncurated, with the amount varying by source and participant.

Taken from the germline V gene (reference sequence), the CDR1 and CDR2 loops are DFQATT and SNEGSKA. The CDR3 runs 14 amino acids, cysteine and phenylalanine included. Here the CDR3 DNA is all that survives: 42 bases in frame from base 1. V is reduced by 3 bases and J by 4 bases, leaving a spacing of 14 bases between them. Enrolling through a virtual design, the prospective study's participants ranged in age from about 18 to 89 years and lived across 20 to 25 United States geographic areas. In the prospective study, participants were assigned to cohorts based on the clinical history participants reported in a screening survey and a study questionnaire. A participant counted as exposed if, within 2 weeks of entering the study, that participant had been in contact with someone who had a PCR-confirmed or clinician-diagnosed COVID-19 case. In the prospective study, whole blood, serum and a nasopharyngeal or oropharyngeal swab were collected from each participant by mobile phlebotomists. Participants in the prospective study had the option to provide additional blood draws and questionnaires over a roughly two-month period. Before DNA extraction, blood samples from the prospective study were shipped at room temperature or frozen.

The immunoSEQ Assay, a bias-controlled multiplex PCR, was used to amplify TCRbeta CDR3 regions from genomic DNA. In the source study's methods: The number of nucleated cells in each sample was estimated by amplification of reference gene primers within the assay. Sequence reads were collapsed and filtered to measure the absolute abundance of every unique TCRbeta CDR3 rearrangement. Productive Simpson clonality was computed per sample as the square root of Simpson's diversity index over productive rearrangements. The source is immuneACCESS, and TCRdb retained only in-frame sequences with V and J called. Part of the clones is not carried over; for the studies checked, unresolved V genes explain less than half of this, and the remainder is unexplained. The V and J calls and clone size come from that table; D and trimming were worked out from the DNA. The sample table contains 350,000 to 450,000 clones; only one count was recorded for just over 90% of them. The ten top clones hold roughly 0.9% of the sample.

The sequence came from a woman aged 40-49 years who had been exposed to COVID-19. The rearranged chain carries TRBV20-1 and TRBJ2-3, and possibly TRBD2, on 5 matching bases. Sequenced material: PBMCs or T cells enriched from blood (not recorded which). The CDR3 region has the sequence CSASLVGVADTQYF. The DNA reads TGCAGTGCTAGTTTGGTCGGGGTGGCAGATACGCAGTATTTT.